The 27 T cell receptor beta chains below come from one sample, sequenced in a study of blood T cell repertoires in COVID-19. TCRdb keeps only in-frame clones here, not all; method: immunoSEQ multiplex PCR. In the table there are about 230,000 clones, more than 65% of which are singletons. Sequencing was performed on peripheral blood. These receptors all stem from a man aged 45-65 years with active or convalescent COVID-19.

In this sample, this clone turned up once. The J gene is TRBJ2-5, the V gene TRBV28; 11 bases fit TRBD2. CDR1 and CDR2 from the germline V gene are MDHEN and SYDVKM. The length of the CDR3 is 15 residues. Trimming removed 6 bases from V and 2 bases from J; junction bases left unmatched: 5. The CDR3, as DNA: TGTGCCAGCAGGCCTACTAGCGGGGGACAAGAGACCCAGTACTTC. Amino acids: CASRPTSGGQETQYF.

This chain joins TRBV19 and TRBJ2-1; 9 bases are a match to TRBD1. Germline values: CDR1 LNHDA, CDR2 SQIVND (reference sequence). V lost 6 bases and J lost 10; bases outside the gene matches: 10. The CDR3 consists of 14 residues. In DNA form, the CDR3 reads TGTGCCAGTAGCCTCTTACAGGGGGCAAGGGAGCAGTTCTTC. Protein product: CASSLLQGAREQFF.

The chain links TRBV19 to TRBJ2-1; TRBD2 aligns across 7 bases. V dropped 4 bases and J dropped 3; count of bases not matched to a gene: 3. Germline CDR1 and CDR2: LNHDA and SQIVND (reference sequence). The CDR3 totals 14 residues. The chain's CDR3 is CASSNPSGYNEQFF. CDR3 sequence (DNA): TGTGCCAGTAGTAACCCTAGCGGCTACAATGAGCAGTTCTTC.

The V gene is TRBV30, the J gene TRBJ1-5; D is unclear. The CDR3 spans 15 residues. Trimming stripped 0 bases from V and 0 bases from J, with 9 bases between. Germline V gene sequence: CDR1 GTSNPN, CDR2 SVGIG (reference sequence). The CDR3 sequence: CAWSVALHSNQPQHF. For the CDR3, the DNA is TGTGCCTGGAGTGTAGCTTTGCATAGCAATCAGCCCCAGCATTTT.

The chain combines TRBV5-4 with TRBJ2-5; the match to TRBD2 covers 10 bases. J lost 5 bases, V lost 0 bases, and 4 bases had no gene match. The CDR3 is 15 residues long. The germline gives CDR1 SGHNT, CDR2 YYREEE (reference sequence). The CDR3 DNA reads TGTGCCAGCAGCTTGGAGCGGGGGGGCCTGGAGACCCAGTACTTC. Translation: CASSLERGGLETQYF. Filled out from reference TRBV5-4 and TRBJ2-5, the complete variable domain reads ETGVTQSPTHLIKTRGQQVTLRCSSQSGHNTVSWYQQALGQGPQFIFQYYREEENGRGNFPPRFSGLQFPNYSSELNVNALELDDSALYLCASSLERGGLETQYFGPGTRLLVL.

The chain combines TRBV2 with TRBJ1-1, with unresolved D. Per germline, CDR1 SNHLY and CDR2 FYNNEI. The V end was cut by 3 bases, the J end by 1 base, with 12 bases between. The CDR3 covers 15 residues. The chain's CDR3 is CASSELSTENTEAFF. The CDR3 DNA follows: TGTGCCAGCAGTGAGCTTAGTACCGAGAACACTGAAGCTTTCTTT.

This clone was observed once. The J gene is TRBJ1-2, the V gene TRBV6-6, with TRBD1 matching over 11 bases. Per the germline V gene, CDR1 is MNHNY and CDR2 is SVGAGI (reference sequence). CDR3 length equals 15 residues. Trimming removed 6 bases from V and 3 bases from J; junction bases left unmatched: 6. CDR3 region: CASSSRDRGDYGYTF. CDR3 nucleotide sequence: TGTGCCAGCAGCTCGCGGGACAGGGGGGACTATGGCTACACCTTC.

This clone has just a few counts. V gene TRBV11-2 combines with J gene TRBJ1-1; 8 bases align to TRBD1. This CDR3 spans 14 amino acids. Trimming at V came to 4 bases and at J to 2 bases, leaving 3 bases not matched to a gene. From germline, CDR1 is SGHAT and CDR2 FQNNGV. CDR3 sequence: CASSYGQGNTEAFF. The CDR3 DNA follows: TGTGCCAGCAGCTACGGACAGGGCAACACTGAAGCTTTCTTT.

The chain uses TRBV19 and TRBJ2-5; 10 nucleotides align to TRBD1. The CDR3 spans 16 residues. The ends lost 0 bases at V and 5 bases at J; junction bases unmatched: 6. Germline CDR1 and CDR2: LNHDA and SQIVND (reference sequence). For the CDR3, the DNA is TGTGCCAGTAGTATAGATCATAGGACAGGGGGGGAGACCCAGTACTTC. It specifies CASSIDHRTGGETQYF.

The CDR3 loop is CAWTGSDYGYTF. The DNA for the CDR3 is TGTGCCTGGACAGGAAGTGACTATGGCTACACCTTC. The chain is built from TRBV30 and TRBJ1-2; D is undetermined. Trimming pared 4 bases from V and 3 bases from J, leaving 9 bases between. CDR1 is GTSNPN and CDR2 is SVGIG in the germline V gene (reference sequence). The length of the CDR3 is 12 residues.

This chain links TRBV18 with TRBJ2-7, with TRBD2 matching 12 bases. This CDR3 region has 14 residues. From germline, CDR1 is KGHSH and CDR2 LQKENI. V gave up 3 bases and J gave up 7 bases; unmatched junction bases: 4. The CDR3 coding sequence is TGTGCCAGCTCACCGGGACTAGCGGGTCTTGAGCAGTACTTC. Its translation is CASSPGLAGLEQYF. Based on the CDR3 plus reference TRBV18 and TRBJ2-7, the full variable domain is NAGVMQNPRHLVRRRGQEARLRCSPMKGHSHVYWYRQLPEEGLKFMVYLQKENIIDESGMPKERFSAEFPKEGPSILRIQQVVRGDSAAYFCASSPGLAGLEQYFGPGTRLTVT.

The V call is TRBV7-8, the J call TRBJ1-2; D gene ambiguous. The CDR3 loop spans 12 amino acids. Trimming took 8 bases from V and 5 from J, leaving 12 bases between them. Germline V gene data show CDR1 as SGHVS and CDR2 as FQNEAQ. The CDR3 nucleotides are TGTGCCAGCCGCGGGAGTGGGTATGGCTACACCTTC. Amino acid sequence: CASRGSGYGYTF.

The rearrangement links TRBV6-5 to TRBJ1-2, with D possibly being TRBD1 (6 bases). This CDR3 has 14 amino acids. Per the germline V gene, CDR1 is MNHEY and CDR2 is SVGAGI. V lost 6 bases to trimming and J lost 5 bases, with 16 bases between them. The CDR3 DNA reads as TGTGCCAGCAGAGTTGAGGAGCAGGGGTATGGCTACACCTTC. It is translated as CASRVEEQGYGYTF.

This clone occurred once. V and J are TRBV10-3 and TRBJ1-2, with 7 bases lining up with TRBD1. V lost 5 bases to trimming and J lost 4 bases; unmatched junction nucleotides: 13. The CDR3 is 16 amino acids. Germline V gene data show CDR1 as ENHRY and CDR2 as SYGVKD. CDR3 sequence (DNA): TGTGCCATCAGTCCAACGAGGGACAGCCACCCCTATGGCTACACCTTC. Its protein product is CAISPTRDSHPYGYTF.

The chain uses TRBV27 and TRBJ2-7, with 8 positions matching TRBD1. Germline CDR1 and CDR2: MNHEY and SMNVEV (reference sequence). The CDR3 runs to 19 residues. Trimming took 1 base from V and 3 from J; bases not matched to a gene: 17. CDR3 nucleotides: TGTGCCAGCAGTTTATTTAGTCAGGGGGCGAACCCTCTGGGCTACGAGCAGTACTTC. The encoded protein is CASSLFSQGANPLGYEQYF.

The V call is TRBV25-1, the J call TRBJ2-5; tentative D call: TRBD2 (5 bases). Trimming stripped 7 bases from V and 5 bases from J, with 14 bases between. CDR3 size: 13 residues. Germline CDR1 and CDR2: MGHDK and SYGVNS. CDR3 sequence reads: CASKTSGVETQYF. The CDR3 nucleotides read TGTGCCAGCAAAACCTCCGGGGTGGAGACCCAGTACTTC. The full variable domain, completed using reference TRBV25-1 and TRBJ2-5, is EADIYQTPRYLVIGTGKKITLECSQTMGHDKMYWYQQDPGMELHLIHYSYGVNSTEKGDLSSESTVSRIRTEHFPLTLESARPSHTSQYLCASKTSGVETQYFGPGTRLLVL.

The V and J genes are TRBV10-3 and TRBJ1-6, with 7 bases lining up with TRBD1. After removal of 2 bases from V and 7 bases from J, the junction contained 11 bases not matched to a gene. Germline-derived CDR1 and CDR2 are ENHRY and SYGVKD. This CDR3 has 17 residues. Written as DNA, the CDR3 is TGTGCCATCAGTGAGAGACAGGGAGCTTCATCCAATTCACCCCTCCACTTT. This encodes CAISERQGASSNSPLHF.

This rearrangement joins TRBV2 to TRBJ1-4, with 10 bases that match TRBD1. V lost 6 bases to trimming and J lost 7 bases; unmatched junction nucleotides: 14. This CDR3 spans 17 amino acids. Per the germline V gene, CDR1 is SNHLY and CDR2 is FYNNEI. The CDR3 region is CASSRDRGRGLGEKLFF. CDR3 bases: TGTGCCAGCAGCCGGGACAGGGGCCGGGGGTTGGGTGAAAAACTGTTTTTT.

The CDR3 here is CSVEDQVGFQETQYF. The CDR3 DNA reads TGCAGCGTTGAAGATCAGGTCGGATTCCAAGAGACCCAGTACTTC. The chain has TRBV29-1 and TRBJ2-5, with D hard to call. The germline V gene encodes CDR1 SQVTM and CDR2 ANQGSEA. The CDR3 extends over 15 amino acids. The V end lost 0 bases, the J end lost 1 base, and 12 bases lay between the germline ends. The variable domain in full, completed from reference TRBV29-1 and TRBJ2-5, reads SAVISQKPSRDICQRGTSLTIQCQVDSQVTMMFWYRQQPGQSLTLIATANQGSEATYESGFVIDKFPISRPNLTFSTLTVSNMSPEDSSIYLCSVEDQVGFQETQYFGPGTRLLVL.

The V call is TRBV18, the J call TRBJ1-1; D not resolved. Germline assignment: CDR1 KGHSH and CDR2 LQKENI. V was cut by 5 bases and J by 4 bases, with 8 bases left in between. This CDR3 is built from 12 residues. CDR3 coding DNA: TGTGCCAGCTCAAAGAGGGTCACTGAAGCTTTCTTT. It is translated as CASSKRVTEAFF.

The CDR3 DNA follows: TGTGCCAGCAGCGTAGCTGTGACGGGGGGGCGGGCAGATACGCAGTATTTT. It yields the protein CASSVAVTGGRADTQYF. The V call is TRBV9, the J call TRBJ2-3, with 8 bases lining up with TRBD2. Looked up from germline, CDR1 is SGDLS and CDR2 is YYNGEE. The CDR3 has 17 amino acids. The V and J ends lost 0 bases and 4 bases, in that order; junction bases with no gene match: 10. Complete variable domain (other parts from reference TRBV9 and TRBJ2-3): DSGVTQTPKHLITATGQRVTLRCSPRSGDLSVYWYQQSLDQGLQFLIQYYNGEERAKGNILERFSAQQFPDLHSELNLSSLELGDSALYFCASSVAVTGGRADTQYFGPGTRLTVL.

This CDR3 reads CASSAGWDQPQHF. CDR3 coding DNA: TGTGCCAGTAGTGCAGGGTGGGATCAGCCCCAGCATTTT. V gene TRBV19 combines with J gene TRBJ1-5; tentative D call: TRBD1 (5 bases). The V gene lost 5 bases and the J gene lost 5 bases, with 10 bases spanning the gap. This CDR3 contains 13 residues. Germline V gives CDR1 LNHDA, CDR2 SQIVND (reference sequence).

As concerns this clone: This may be a read error: a much more frequent sequence differs by one nucleotide. The chain carries TRBV28 and TRBJ1-2, with D unclear. The CDR3 runs 13 residues. V was cut by 7 bases and J by 4 bases, with 13 bases left in between. CDR1 MDHEN and CDR2 SYDVKM come from the germline V gene. The CDR3 nucleotides read TGTGCCAGCACCCAAGAACAGTTCTATGGCTACACCTTC. Its translation: CASTQEQFYGYTF.

The table lists this clone with a count of one. The CDR3 DNA is TGTGCCAGCAGTTATGGGGGCAAGCAGTTCTTC. It encodes CASSYGGKQFF. The chain is built from TRBV6-2 or TRBV6-3 and TRBJ2-1; maybe TRBD1 (6 bases). V lost 3 bases and J 11 bases, leaving 8 bases between the germline ends. This CDR3 contains 11 residues. Germline CDR1 reads MNHEY; CDR2 reads SVGEGT.

This chain connects TRBV27 to TRBJ1-5, with TRBD1 identical over 11 bases. Unmatched junction bases numbered 11, after V lost 6 bases and J lost 4 bases. CDR1 and CDR2 from the germline V gene are MNHEY and SMNVEV (reference sequence). This CDR3 has 17 residues. CDR3 protein: CASSRKAGQGVNQPQHF. CDR3 coding DNA: TGTGCCAGCAGCCGTAAGGCGGGACAGGGGGTGAATCAGCCCCAGCATTTT.

This rearrangement joins TRBV30 to TRBJ1-1; possible D gene TRBD1, 6 bases. Trimming took 4 bases from V and 6 from J, leaving 21 bases between them. This CDR3 has 15 amino acids. Germline V gene sequence: CDR1 GTSNPN, CDR2 SVGIG (reference sequence). CDR3 residues: CAWTQRGRGGSEAFF. Here the CDR3 DNA reads TGTGCCTGGACCCAACGGGGCAGGGGAGGGTCTGAAGCTTTCTTT.

This chain uses TRBV19 with TRBJ1-4, with D possibly TRBD1 on 6 matching bases. Germline V lookup: CDR1 LNHDA, CDR2 SQIVND (reference sequence). V lost 3 bases, J lost 3 bases, and 11 bases lay in between. This CDR3 spans 15 amino acids. CDR3 DNA: TGTGCCAGTAGTATCCAGGGGTCAGCTAATGAAAAACTGTTTTTT. Its translation: CASSIQGSANEKLFF.